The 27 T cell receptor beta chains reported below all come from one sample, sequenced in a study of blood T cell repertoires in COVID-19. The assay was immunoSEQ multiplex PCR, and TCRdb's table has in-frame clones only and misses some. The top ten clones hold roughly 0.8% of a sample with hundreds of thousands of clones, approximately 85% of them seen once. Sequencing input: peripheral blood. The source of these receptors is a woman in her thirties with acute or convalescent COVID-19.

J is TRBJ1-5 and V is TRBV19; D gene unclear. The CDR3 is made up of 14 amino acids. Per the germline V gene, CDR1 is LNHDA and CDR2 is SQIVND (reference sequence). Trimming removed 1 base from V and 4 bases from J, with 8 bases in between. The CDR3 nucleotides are TGTGCCAGTAGTATAGGGCCGAATAATCAGCCCCAGCATTTT. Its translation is CASSIGPNNQPQHF.

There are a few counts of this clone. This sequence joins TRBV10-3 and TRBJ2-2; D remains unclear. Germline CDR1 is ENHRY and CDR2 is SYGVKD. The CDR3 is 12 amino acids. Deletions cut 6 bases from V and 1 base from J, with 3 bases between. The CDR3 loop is CAISKNTGELFF. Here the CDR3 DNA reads TGTGCCATCAGCAAGAACACCGGGGAGCTGTTTTTT.

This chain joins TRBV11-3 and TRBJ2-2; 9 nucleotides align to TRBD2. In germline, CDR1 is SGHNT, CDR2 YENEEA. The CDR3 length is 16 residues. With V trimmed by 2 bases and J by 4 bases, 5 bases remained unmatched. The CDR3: CASSLLAGVGTGELFF. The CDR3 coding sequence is TGTGCCAGCAGCTTATTAGCGGGAGTCGGCACCGGGGAGCTGTTTTTT.

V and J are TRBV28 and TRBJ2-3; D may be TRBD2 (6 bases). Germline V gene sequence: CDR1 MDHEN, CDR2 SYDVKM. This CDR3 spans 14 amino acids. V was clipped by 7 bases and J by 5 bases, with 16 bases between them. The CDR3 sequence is CASKSLGRGDTQYF. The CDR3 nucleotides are TGTGCCAGCAAAAGCCTGGGGCGGGGAGATACGCAGTATTTT.

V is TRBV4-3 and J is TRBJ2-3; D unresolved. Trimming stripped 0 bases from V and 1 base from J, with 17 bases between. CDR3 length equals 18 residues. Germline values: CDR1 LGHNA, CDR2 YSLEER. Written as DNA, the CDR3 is TGCGCCAGCAGCCAAGACGGTTTTAGCAGCTTGGGCACAGATACGCAGTATTTT. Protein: CASSQDGFSSLGTDTQYF.

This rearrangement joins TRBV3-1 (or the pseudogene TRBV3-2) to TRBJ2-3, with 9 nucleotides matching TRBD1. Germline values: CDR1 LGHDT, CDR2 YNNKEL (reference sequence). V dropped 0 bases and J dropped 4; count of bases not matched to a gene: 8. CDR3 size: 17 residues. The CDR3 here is CASSQDFVGQGSDTQYF. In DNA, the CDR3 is TGTGCCAGCAGCCAAGACTTCGTGGGACAGGGATCAGATACGCAGTATTTT.

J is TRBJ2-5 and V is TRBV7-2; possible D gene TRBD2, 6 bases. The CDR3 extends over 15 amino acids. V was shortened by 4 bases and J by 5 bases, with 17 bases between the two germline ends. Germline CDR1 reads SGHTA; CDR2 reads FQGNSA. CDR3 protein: CASSWTGSSGETQYF. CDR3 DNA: TGTGCCAGCAGCTGGACCGGGAGTTCGGGGGAGACCCAGTACTTC.

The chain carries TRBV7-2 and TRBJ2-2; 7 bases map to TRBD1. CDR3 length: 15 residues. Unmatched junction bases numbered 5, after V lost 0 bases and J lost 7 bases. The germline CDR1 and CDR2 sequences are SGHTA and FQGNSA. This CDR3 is CASSLADRGRGELFF. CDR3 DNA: TGTGCCAGCAGCTTAGCGGATAGGGGGCGCGGGGAGCTGTTTTTT.

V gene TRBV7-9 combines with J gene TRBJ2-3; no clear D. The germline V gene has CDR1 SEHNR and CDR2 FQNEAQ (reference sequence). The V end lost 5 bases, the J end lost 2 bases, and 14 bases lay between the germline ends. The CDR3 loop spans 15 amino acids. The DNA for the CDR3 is TGTGCCAGCAGCCCCATAGTTTCCCTCACAGATACGCAGTATTTT. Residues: CASSPIVSLTDTQYF.

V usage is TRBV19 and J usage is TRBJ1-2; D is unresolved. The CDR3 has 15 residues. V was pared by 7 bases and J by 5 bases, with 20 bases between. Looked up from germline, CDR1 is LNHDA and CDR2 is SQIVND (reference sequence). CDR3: CASKRTEPSRYGYTF. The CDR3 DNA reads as TGTGCCAGTAAGAGAACGGAGCCCTCTCGTTATGGCTACACCTTC. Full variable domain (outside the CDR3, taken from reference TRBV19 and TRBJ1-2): DGGITQSPKYLFRKEGQNVTLSCEQNLNHDAMYWYRQDPGQGLRLIYYSQIVNDFQKGDIAEGYSVSREKKESFPLTVTSAQKNPTAFYLCASKRTEPSRYGYTFGSGTRLTVV.

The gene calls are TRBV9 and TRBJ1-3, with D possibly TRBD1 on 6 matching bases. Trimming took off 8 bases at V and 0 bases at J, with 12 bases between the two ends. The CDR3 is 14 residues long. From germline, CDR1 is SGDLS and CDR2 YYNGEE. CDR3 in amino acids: CASSQGSSGNTIYF. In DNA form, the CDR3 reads TGTGCCAGTTCGCAGGGGAGCTCTGGAAACACCATATATTTT. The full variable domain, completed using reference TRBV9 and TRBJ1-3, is DSGVTQTPKHLITATGQRVTLRCSPRSGDLSVYWYQQSLDQGLQFLIQYYNGEERAKGNILERFSAQQFPDLHSELNLSSLELGDSALYFCASSQGSSGNTIYFGEGSWLTVV.

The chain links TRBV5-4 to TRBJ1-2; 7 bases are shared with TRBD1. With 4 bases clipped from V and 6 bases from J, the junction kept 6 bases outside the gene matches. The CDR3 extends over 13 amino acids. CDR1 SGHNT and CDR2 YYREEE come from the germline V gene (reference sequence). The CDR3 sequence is CASSPGQKDGYTF. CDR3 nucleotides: TGTGCCAGCAGCCCGGGACAGAAGGATGGCTACACCTTC.

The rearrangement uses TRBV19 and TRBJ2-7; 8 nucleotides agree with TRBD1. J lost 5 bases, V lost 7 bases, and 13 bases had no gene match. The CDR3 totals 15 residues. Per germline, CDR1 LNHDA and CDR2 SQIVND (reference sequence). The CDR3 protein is CASTPWAGGFDEQYF. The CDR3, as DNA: TGTGCCAGTACCCCCTGGGCAGGGGGCTTCGACGAGCAGTACTTC. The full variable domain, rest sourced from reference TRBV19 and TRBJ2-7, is DGGITQSPKYLFRKEGQNVTLSCEQNLNHDAMYWYRQDPGQGLRLIYYSQIVNDFQKGDIAEGYSVSREKKESFPLTVTSAQKNPTAFYLCASTPWAGGFDEQYFGPGTRLTVT.

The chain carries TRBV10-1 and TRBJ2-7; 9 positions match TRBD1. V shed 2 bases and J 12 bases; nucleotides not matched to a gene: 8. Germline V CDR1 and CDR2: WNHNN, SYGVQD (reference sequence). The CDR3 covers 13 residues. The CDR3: CASSELMGQGLYF. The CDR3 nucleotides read TGCGCCAGCAGTGAGCTTATGGGACAGGGTCTGTACTTC.

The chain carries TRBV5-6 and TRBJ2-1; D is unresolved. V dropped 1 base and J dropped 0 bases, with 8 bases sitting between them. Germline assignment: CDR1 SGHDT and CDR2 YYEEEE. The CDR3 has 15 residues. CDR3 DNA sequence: TGTGCCAGCAGCTTGAAGACTTCCTCCTACAATGAGCAGTTCTTC. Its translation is CASSLKTSSYNEQFF.

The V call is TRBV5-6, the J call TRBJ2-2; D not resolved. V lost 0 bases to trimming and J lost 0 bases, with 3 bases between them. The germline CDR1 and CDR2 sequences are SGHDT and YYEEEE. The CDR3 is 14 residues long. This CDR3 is CASSLGANTGELFF. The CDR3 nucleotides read TGTGCCAGCAGCTTGGGAGCGAACACCGGGGAGCTGTTTTTT.

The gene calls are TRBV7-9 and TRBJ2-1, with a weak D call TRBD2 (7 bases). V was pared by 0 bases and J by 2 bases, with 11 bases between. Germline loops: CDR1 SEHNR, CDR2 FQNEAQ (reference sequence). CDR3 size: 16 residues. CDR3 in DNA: TGTGCCAGCAGCTTAGCGGTAGGGGGGGCCTACAATGAGCAGTTCTTC. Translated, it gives CASSLAVGGAYNEQFF. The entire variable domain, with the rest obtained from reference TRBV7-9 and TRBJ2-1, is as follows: DTGVSQNPRHKITKRGQNVTFRCDPISEHNRLYWYRQTLGQGPEFLTYFQNEAQLEKSRLLSDRFSAERPKGSFSTLEIQRTEQGDSAMYLCASSLAVGGAYNEQFFGPGTRLTVL.

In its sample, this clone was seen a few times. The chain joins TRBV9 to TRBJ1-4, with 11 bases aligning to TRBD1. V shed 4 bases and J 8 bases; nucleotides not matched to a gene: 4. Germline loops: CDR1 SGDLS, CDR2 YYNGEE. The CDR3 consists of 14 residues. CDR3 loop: CASSIGQGAEKLFF. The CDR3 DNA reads TGTGCCAGCAGCATCGGACAGGGGGCGGAAAAACTGTTTTTT.

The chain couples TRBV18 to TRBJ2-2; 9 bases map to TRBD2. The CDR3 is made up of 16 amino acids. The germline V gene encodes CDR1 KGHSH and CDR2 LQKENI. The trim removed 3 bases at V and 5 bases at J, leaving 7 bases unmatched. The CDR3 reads CASSPFAGGPTGELFF. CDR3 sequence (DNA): TGTGCCAGCTCACCCTTCGCGGGAGGGCCGACCGGGGAGCTGTTTTTT.

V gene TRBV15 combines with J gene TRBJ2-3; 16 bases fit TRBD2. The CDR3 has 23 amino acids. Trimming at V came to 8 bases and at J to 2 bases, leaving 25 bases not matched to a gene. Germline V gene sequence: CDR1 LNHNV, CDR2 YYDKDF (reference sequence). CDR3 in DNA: TGTGCCACCCCCGCCCTTAAATACGGGACTAGCGGGAGGGTTGGAGTACACACAGATACGCAGTATTTT. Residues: CATPALKYGTSGRVGVHTDTQYF. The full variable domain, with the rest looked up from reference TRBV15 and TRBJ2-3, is DAMVIQNPRYQVTQFGKPVTLSCSQTLNHNVMYWYQQKSSQAPKLLFHYYDKDFNNEADTPDNFQSRRPNTSFCFLDIRSPGLGDTAMYLCATPALKYGTSGRVGVHTDTQYFGPGTRLTVL.

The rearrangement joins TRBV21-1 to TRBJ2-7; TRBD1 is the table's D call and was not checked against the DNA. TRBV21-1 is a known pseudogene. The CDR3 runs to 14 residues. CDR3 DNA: TGTGCCAGCAGTCAAGCCCGACAGACCTACGAGCAGTACTTC. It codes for CASSQARQTYEQYF.

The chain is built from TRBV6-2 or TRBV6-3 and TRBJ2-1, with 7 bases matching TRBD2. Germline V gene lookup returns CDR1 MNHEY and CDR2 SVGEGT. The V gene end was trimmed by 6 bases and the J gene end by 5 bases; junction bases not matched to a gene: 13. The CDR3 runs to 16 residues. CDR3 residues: CASSPQWDYRDNEQFF. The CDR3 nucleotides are TGTGCCAGCAGCCCCCAGTGGGACTACCGCGACAATGAGCAGTTCTTC.

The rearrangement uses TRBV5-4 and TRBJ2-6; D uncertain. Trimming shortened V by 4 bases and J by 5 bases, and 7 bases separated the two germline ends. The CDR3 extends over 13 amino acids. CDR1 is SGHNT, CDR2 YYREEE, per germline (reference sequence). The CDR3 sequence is CASSPGWANVLTF. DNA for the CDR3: TGTGCCAGCAGCCCCGGTTGGGCCAACGTCCTGACTTTC.

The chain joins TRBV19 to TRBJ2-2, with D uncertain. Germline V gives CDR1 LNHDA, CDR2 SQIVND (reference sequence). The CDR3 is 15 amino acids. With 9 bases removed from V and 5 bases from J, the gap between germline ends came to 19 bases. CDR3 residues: CARILDKRMTGELFF. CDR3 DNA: TGTGCCAGGATTCTAGATAAGCGAATGACCGGGGAGCTGTTTTTT.

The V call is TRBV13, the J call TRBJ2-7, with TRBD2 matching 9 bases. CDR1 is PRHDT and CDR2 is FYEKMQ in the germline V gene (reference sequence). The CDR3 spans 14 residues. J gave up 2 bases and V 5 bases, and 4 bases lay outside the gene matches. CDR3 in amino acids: CASSRLAETYEQYF. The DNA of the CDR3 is TGTGCCAGCAGCCGACTAGCGGAAACCTACGAGCAGTACTTC.

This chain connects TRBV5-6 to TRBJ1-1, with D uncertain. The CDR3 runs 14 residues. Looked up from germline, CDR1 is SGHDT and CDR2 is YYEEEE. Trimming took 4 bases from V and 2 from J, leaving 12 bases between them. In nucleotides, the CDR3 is TGTGCCAGCAGCCTCGTGACGGGAAACACTGAAGCTTTCTTT. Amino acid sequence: CASSLVTGNTEAFF.

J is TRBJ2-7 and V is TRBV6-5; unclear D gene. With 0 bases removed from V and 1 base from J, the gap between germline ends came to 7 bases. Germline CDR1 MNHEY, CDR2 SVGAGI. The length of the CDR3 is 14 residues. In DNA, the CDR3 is TGTGCCAGCAGTTACTCGGTCAGATCCTACGAGCAGTACTTC. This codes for CASSYSVRSYEQYF.